The entry that follows covers one TCR beta chain sequence. Its antigen is not identified. The germline V gene encodes CDR1 SGHDN and CDR2 FVKESK. The CDR3 loop spans 14 amino acids. With 0 bases removed from V and 4 bases from J, the gap between germline ends came to 6 bases. This sample was included in a study of PD-1 blockade in mismatch repair-deficient tumors. Whole-study findings and limits: Rapid post-treatment expansion, then contraction, generally preceding radiologic response, marked tumor-resident clones.

Profiling relied on immunoSEQ multiplex PCR, and the TCRdb table lists in-frame clones only, not all of them. The sample shows some 120,000 clones, about 85% of them seen only once. Three pembrolizumab responders had their TCRs sequenced. The chain uses TRBV14 and TRBJ2-2; D is undetermined. The sample consisted of peripheral blood, taken 44 weeks after starting pembrolizumab. This TCR was sampled from an adult with mismatch repair-deficient cancer. CDR3 DNA sequence: TGTGCCAGCAGCCAAGAGGGTAGCACCGGGGAGCTGTTTTTT. Protein sequence: CASSQEGSTGELFF. The whole variable domain, remainder taken from reference TRBV14 and TRBJ2-2, is EAGVTQFPSHSVIEKGQTVTLRCDPISGHDNLYWYRRVMGKEIKFLLHFVKESKQDESGMPNNRFLAERTGGTYSTLKVQPAELEDSGVYFCASSQEGSTGELFFGEGSRLTVL.